The rows below give T cell receptor beta chains drawn from one sample of a study of blood T cell repertoires in COVID-19. Clones were sequenced by immunoSEQ multiplex PCR, and TCRdb holds only the in-frame ones, with some missing. The sample yields some 250,000 clones, 70% to 85% seen once. Sequencing used peripheral blood. The receptors shown here come from a woman of 80 years or more with acute or convalescent COVID-19. The CDR3 runs from the conserved cysteine through the conserved F or W. A D gene is named only where the DNA matches it firmly. Clone size is not always given. Where it is, it says once, few, many or a class for expanded clones.

NA	NA	TRBV19	TRBJ2-3	CASRSSTDTQYF	TGTGCCAGCAGGTCTAGCACAGATACGCAGTATTTT
few	NA	TRBV29-1	TRBJ2-1	CSVEEAGAYNEQFF	TGCAGCGTTGAGGAGGCAGGGGCCTACAATGAGCAGTTCTTC
many	NA	TRBV5-4	TRBJ2-7	CASSLVEGPYEQYF	TGTGCCAGCAGCTTGGTAGAGGGCCCCTACGAGCAGTACTTC
NA	NA	TRBV19	TRBJ1-3	CASSILSVSGNTIYF	TGTGCCAGTAGTATTTTGTCAGTTTCTGGAAACACCATATATTTT
NA	NA	TRBV6-5	TRBJ2-5	CASSHSRGVQETQYF	TGTGCCAGCAGTCATAGCAGGGGGGTCCAAGAGACCCAGTACTTC
NA	TRBD1	TRBV18	TRBJ2-3	CASSQQGAGMDTQYF	TGTGCCAGCTCGCAACAGGGGGCCGGGATGGATACGCAGTATTTT
NA	NA	TRBV6-2/TRBV6-3	TRBJ1-6	CASNPRGYSPLHF	TGTGCCAGCAACCCAAGGGGGTATTCACCCCTCCACTTT
NA	NA	TRBV7-9	TRBJ1-2	CASSFGSRVSYGYTF	TGTGCCAGCAGCTTCGGGTCCCGGGTTTCCTATGGCTACACCTTC
NA	NA	TRBV6-5	TRBJ1-1	CASSFGSMNTEAFF	TGTGCCAGCAGTTTTGGGAGTATGAACACTGAAGCTTTCTTT
NA	TRBD1	TRBV6-5	TRBJ1-2	CASSSYRGSNYGYTF	TGTGCCAGCAGTAGCTACAGGGGTTCTAACTATGGCTACACCTTC
NA	NA	TRBV5-1	TRBJ1-2	CASSTGTNVGYTF	TGCGCCAGCAGCACCGGGACAAATGTGGGCTACACCTTC
NA	TRBD1	TRBV5-1	TRBJ2-1	CASSNPDRGIYNEQFF	TGCGCCAGCAGCAACCCGGACAGGGGGATCTACAATGAGCAGTTCTTC
NA	TRBD1	TRBV11-2	TRBJ1-6	CASSNTGGSSYNSPLHF	TGTGCCAGCAGCAATACAGGGGGTAGCTCCTATAATTCACCCCTCCACTTT
NA	NA	TRBV10-3	TRBJ2-2	CATHLGGTGELFF	TGTGCCACGCATTTGGGGGGCACCGGGGAGCTGTTTTTT
NA	TRBD2	TRBV19	TRBJ2-5	CASSVGRGETQYF	TGTGCCAGTAGCGTGGGGAGGGGAGAGACCCAGTACTTC
few	NA	TRBV12-3/TRBV12-4	TRBJ1-2	CASSLGRGYTF	TGTGCCAGCAGTTTAGGGAGGGGCTACACCTTC
few	TRBD2	TRBV10-2	TRBJ2-1	CASSDKGTSVLGEQFF	TGCGCCAGCAGTGATAAAGGGACTAGCGTTCTTGGTGAGCAGTTCTTC
NA	TRBD1	TRBV19	TRBJ2-1	CASRGQGYNEQFF	TGTGCCAGTAGGGGACAGGGGTACAATGAGCAGTTCTTC
NA	TRBD2	TRBV5-1	TRBJ2-1	CASSSGLAGTRAEQFF	TGCGCCAGCAGCTCAGGACTAGCGGGGACCCGAGCGGAGCAGTTCTTC
NA	TRBD1	TRBV2	TRBJ1-1	CASRVLYPGTGGMNTEAFF	TGTGCCAGCAGGGTCCTATACCCCGGGACAGGGGGCATGAACACTGAAGCTTTCTTT
NA	TRBD1	TRBV27	TRBJ2-5	CAGEPGQGYRQETQYF	TGTGCCGGGGAACCGGGACAGGGCTACCGCCAAGAGACCCAGTACTTC
NA	TRBD2	TRBV30	TRBJ2-7	CAWSKKGLANEQYF	TGTGCCTGGAGTAAGAAGGGACTAGCGAACGAGCAGTACTTC
NA	NA	TRBV12-5	TRBJ2-2	CASGTNRANTGELFF	TGTGCTAGTGGGACAAACAGGGCGAACACCGGGGAGCTGTTTTTT
NA	TRBD1	TRBV19	TRBJ1-2	CASSYLGQDPSF	TGTGCCAGTAGTTACCTCGGACAGGATCCTTCCTTC
few	NA	TRBV6-5	TRBJ2-7	CASSSAVGVAYF	TGTGCCAGCAGTAGCGCAGTAGGAGTAGCGTACTTC
NA	TRBD2	TRBV10-1	TRBJ2-5	CASGGSRETQYF	TGCGCCAGCGGCGGGAGTCGGGAGACCCAGTACTTC
NA	TRBD2	TRBV6-5	TRBJ2-7	CASSYSGGGPYEQYF	TGTGCCAGCAGTTACTCTGGGGGAGGGCCCTACGAGCAGTACTTC
NA	NA	TRBV18	TRBJ2-7	CASSLGVGPASLYEQYF	TGTGCCAGCTCACTAGGGGTAGGCCCAGCCTCCCTTTACGAGCAGTACTTC
NA	NA	TRBV28	TRBJ2-3	CASTPPQVPPRQYF	TGTGCCAGCACTCCCCCCCAGGTGCCACCTCGACAGTATTTT
NA	NA	TRBV30	TRBJ2-2	CAWMRRNTGELFF	TGTGCCTGGATGAGGCGGAACACCGGGGAGCTGTTTTTT
NA	NA	TRBV10-3	TRBJ1-3	CAISGPRNTIYF	TGTGCCATCAGTGGGCCCCGAAACACCATATATTTT